Described below is a single T cell receptor beta chain sequence and its context. The sample contains more than one DNA sequence encoding this CDR3. Participants were aged about 18 to 100 years from more than 20 US areas. The data are from a study of blood T cell repertoires in COVID-19. Study details: COVID-19 samples, acute and convalescent, were from the United States, Italy and Spain.

The CDR3 runs to 14 residues. Looked up from germline, CDR1 is SGHRS and CDR2 is YFSETQ. V was pared by 0 bases and J by 4 bases, with 2 bases of the junction left unmatched. The table came from immunoSEQ multiplex PCR; TCRdb's copy has only in-frame clones and leaves some out. The table shows approximately 490,000 clones, with around 90% occurring only once. Sequenced: PBMCs or T cells enriched from blood (not recorded which). The chain recombines TRBV5-1 with TRBJ2-3; 7 bases fit TRBD1. This receptor was obtained from a woman aged 18-29 years who had recovered from COVID-19. In DNA form, the CDR3 reads TGCGCCAGCAGCTTGGGAGGGGGCGCAGATACGCAGTATTTT. It encodes CASSLGGGADTQYF.